The 31 T cell receptor beta chains in this list originate from one sample, sequenced in a study of cytotoxic CD8 clonotypes in ibrutinib-treated CLL. Some clones are missing from TCRdb's copy, which holds only in-frame ones; the method was immunoSEQ multiplex PCR. The table has 130,000 or so clones, 60% to 85% seen once. This specimen was PBMCs, taken after 12 months of ibrutinib treatment. The receptor source for this set is a human donor with chronic lymphocytic leukemia.

The J gene is TRBJ2-7, the V gene TRBV5-6, with D possibly called TRBD1 or TRBD2 (5 bases each). Trimming shortened V by 1 base and J by 0 bases, and 8 bases separated the two germline ends. Germline V gene data show CDR1 as SGHDT and CDR2 as YYEEEE. The CDR3 length is 14 residues. CDR3 nucleotide sequence: TGTGCCAGCAGCTTGTGGGGGAGCTCCTACGAGCAGTACTTC. Translated: CASSLWGSSYEQYF.

The J gene is TRBJ2-2, the V gene TRBV9; 11 bases fit TRBD2. The V gene end was trimmed by 0 bases and the J gene end by 0 bases; junction bases not matched to a gene: 4. Germline V gene data show CDR1 as SGDLS and CDR2 as YYNGEE. The CDR3 contains 18 residues. The CDR3 loop is CASSVGLAGGSNTGELFF. The CDR3 DNA reads as TGTGCCAGCAGCGTAGGGCTAGCGGGAGGCTCGAACACCGGGGAGCTGTTTTTT.

The CDR3 protein is CASSLVAGEVDEQFF. The CDR3 DNA follows: TGCGCCAGCAGCTTGGTGGCAGGGGAAGTGGATGAGCAGTTCTTC. V is TRBV5-1 and J is TRBJ2-1; a possible D gene is TRBD1 (6 bases). Per germline, CDR1 SGHRS and CDR2 YFSETQ. V lost 0 bases and J 8 bases, leaving 15 bases between the germline ends. CDR3 length equals 15 residues.

The chain has TRBV5-1 and TRBJ1-4; 7 nucleotides line up with TRBD1. CDR3 length equals 15 residues. Germline V gene lookup returns CDR1 SGHRS and CDR2 YFSETQ. Germline trimming cut 2 bases from V and 6 bases from J; bases unmatched to any gene: 7. The CDR3 sequence is CASSFGNRGDEKLFF. CDR3 sequence (DNA): TGCGCCAGCAGCTTCGGGAACAGGGGAGATGAAAAACTGTTTTTT.

The V call is TRBV28, the J call TRBJ1-2; D is perhaps TRBD1 (6 bases). The CDR3 contains 15 residues. Per the germline V gene, CDR1 is MDHEN and CDR2 is SYDVKM. The germline V and J ends were trimmed by 5 bases and 1 base, with 14 bases remaining between them. For the CDR3, the DNA is TGTGCCAGCAGTGGCACAGGGTGGGGTAACTATGGCTACACCTTC. This encodes CASSGTGWGNYGYTF.

The chain joins TRBV5-6 to TRBJ2-7; 10 bases map to TRBD2. Germline V gene data show CDR1 as SGHDT and CDR2 as YYEEEE. CDR3 size: 14 residues. The trim removed 3 bases at V and 6 bases at J, leaving 6 bases unmatched. CDR3: CASSSSGSLSEQYF. CDR3 sequence (DNA): TGTGCCAGCAGCTCTAGCGGGAGCCTCTCCGAGCAGTACTTC.

This clone was detected only a few times. The CDR3 region has the DNA TGTGCCAGCTCACCACCGGGTCAGTCGGGTGAAAAACTGTTTTTT. This sequence encodes CASSPPGQSGEKLFF. This chain uses TRBV18 with TRBJ1-4, with unresolved D. Germline loops: CDR1 KGHSH, CDR2 LQKENI. V shed 0 bases and J shed 7 bases, with 12 bases lying between them. This CDR3 contains 15 residues.

V usage is TRBV19 and J usage is TRBJ2-1, with TRBD2 matching over 13 bases. This CDR3 contains 15 residues. J was trimmed by 3 bases and V by 9 bases; bases with no gene match: 5. Germline CDR1 reads LNHDA; CDR2 reads SQIVND (reference sequence). The CDR3 is CASKLAGGVYNEQFF. The CDR3 nucleotides are TGTGCCAGCAAACTAGCGGGAGGGGTCTACAATGAGCAGTTCTTC.

V is TRBV9 and J is TRBJ2-3, with 9 bases that match TRBD2. The CDR3 is made up of 16 amino acids. Per germline, CDR1 SGDLS and CDR2 YYNGEE. Trimming cost V 1 base and J 0 bases; bases outside gene matches: 3. In nucleotides, the CDR3 is TGTGCCAGCAGCGTAAGGCTAGCGGGGAGCACAGATACGCAGTATTTT. It yields the protein CASSVRLAGSTDTQYF.

The rearrangement joins TRBV6-5 to TRBJ2-1, with 9 bases matching TRBD1. Germline-derived CDR1 and CDR2 are MNHEY and SVGAGI. V was pared by 4 bases and J by 3 bases, with 7 bases of the junction left unmatched. The CDR3 consists of 16 residues. CDR3 in amino acids: CASSSIGTGNYNEQFF. The CDR3 DNA follows: TGTGCCAGCAGTTCCATAGGGACAGGGAACTACAATGAGCAGTTCTTC.

The chain has TRBV2 and TRBJ1-2, with D perhaps matching TRBD1 (6 bases). Germline CDR1 reads SNHLY; CDR2 reads FYNNEI. The CDR3 spans 13 residues. Between the trimmed V and J ends, which lost 6 bases and 8 bases, there was a span of 16 bases. The CDR3, as DNA: TGTGCCAGCAGCGAACTCGGGGGCTGGGGCTACACCTTC. It is translated as CASSELGGWGYTF.

The V call is TRBV19, the J call TRBJ2-7, with 7 positions matching TRBD1. Germline V gives CDR1 LNHDA, CDR2 SQIVND (reference sequence). The CDR3 runs to 13 residues. The trim removed 7 bases at V and 2 bases at J, leaving 5 bases unmatched. CDR3 region: CASTPGGTYEQYF. The DNA for the CDR3 is TGTGCCAGTACTCCAGGGGGTACCTACGAGCAGTACTTC. Based on the CDR3 plus reference TRBV19 and TRBJ2-7, the full variable domain is DGGITQSPKYLFRKEGQNVTLSCEQNLNHDAMYWYRQDPGQGLRLIYYSQIVNDFQKGDIAEGYSVSREKKESFPLTVTSAQKNPTAFYLCASTPGGTYEQYFGPGTRLTVT.

The rearrangement joins TRBV5-1 to TRBJ2-3; TRBD1 or TRBD2 may be the D gene (5 bases each). The CDR3 consists of 13 residues. The ends were cut back, 0 bases at V and 4 bases at J, with 6 bases in the middle. The germline V gene encodes CDR1 SGHRS and CDR2 YFSETQ. DNA of the CDR3: TGCGCCAGCAGCTTGGTGGGGGCAGATACGCAGTATTTT. Translating gives CASSLVGADTQYF.

Concerning this clone: The junction departs from germline at one end; a sequencing error may be responsible. This chain joins TRBV11-2 and TRBJ2-7; D ambiguous. The germline V gene has CDR1 SGHAT and CDR2 FQNNGV. The CDR3 has 11 amino acids. CDR3 protein: CASSLAGQIFF. CDR3 coding DNA: TGTGCCAGCAGCTTAGCGGGTCAGATCTTCTTC.

About this clone itself: A read error is possible here, since a much larger clone lies one base away. V gene TRBV19 combines with J gene TRBJ1-5; D is uncertain. There are 15 residues in the CDR3. Germline V gene lookup returns CDR1 LNHDA and CDR2 SQIVND (reference sequence). The CDR3 spells CAGSIDHAANQPQHF. The CDR3 region has the DNA TGTGCCGGTAGTATAGATCACGCCGCCAATCAGCCCCAGCATTTT.

The chain couples TRBV29-1 to TRBJ1-2, with D possibly TRBD1 on 5 matching bases. The germline CDR1 and CDR2 sequences are SQVTM and ANQGSEA. V dropped 0 bases and J dropped 0 bases, with 17 bases sitting between them. CDR3 length equals 17 residues. The CDR3 is CSVEDRGAGGTNYGYTF. CDR3 coding DNA: TGCAGCGTTGAAGATCGCGGGGCAGGAGGGACTAACTATGGCTACACCTTC.

The sample holds one count of this clone. This chain uses TRBV18 with TRBJ2-5, with D perhaps matching TRBD1 or TRBD2 (6 bases each). Germline lookup yields CDR1 KGHSH and CDR2 LQKENI. CDR3 length: 16 residues. Trimming shortened V by 4 bases and J by 2 bases, and 17 bases separated the two germline ends. The CDR3 protein is CASSLNTGTLQETQYF. In DNA form, the CDR3 reads TGTGCCAGCTCACTCAATACAGGGACTTTACAAGAGACCCAGTACTTC.

The chain is built from TRBV5-1 and TRBJ2-7, with D possibly being TRBD1 or TRBD2 (6 bases each). The CDR3 is 15 residues long. V dropped 5 bases and J dropped 0 bases, with 15 bases sitting between them. Germline V gene data show CDR1 as SGHRS and CDR2 as YFSETQ. CDR3 coding DNA: TGCGCCAGCAGGAGGGGGGCGGAGAGCTCCTACGAGCAGTACTTC. This encodes CASRRGAESSYEQYF.

This clone came up a few times. The CDR3 loop reads CASSFIQGSYEQYF. DNA for the CDR3: TGCGCCAGCAGCTTCATTCAGGGCTCCTACGAGCAGTACTTC. The rearrangement uses TRBV5-1 and TRBJ2-7; weak D call: TRBD1 (5 bases). Trimming pared 2 bases from V and 0 bases from J, leaving 9 bases between. Germline CDR1 and CDR2: SGHRS and YFSETQ. This CDR3 has 14 residues. Full variable domain (remainder filled in from reference TRBV5-1 and TRBJ2-7): KAGVTQTPRYLIKTRGQQVTLSCSPISGHRSVSWYQQTPGQGLQFLFEYFSETQRNKGNFPGRFSGRQFSNSRSEMNVSTLELGDSALYLCASSFIQGSYEQYFGPGTRLTVT.

The chain joins TRBV9 to TRBJ2-1; 8 nucleotides agree with TRBD2. This CDR3 has 15 residues. Germline V CDR1 and CDR2: SGDLS, YYNGEE. With V trimmed by 10 bases and J by 2 bases, 11 bases remained unmatched. CDR3 DNA: TGTGCCCGCCGGCCGCAGCGGGAGACCTACAATGAGCAGTTCTTC. Its translation is CARRPQRETYNEQFF.

In its sample, this clone was seen a few times. The rearrangement joins TRBV27 to TRBJ2-7, with a weak D call TRBD2 (6 bases). The CDR3 length is 12 residues. Between the trimmed V and J ends, which lost 5 bases and 6 bases, there was a span of 11 bases. Germline V gene lookup returns CDR1 MNHEY and CDR2 SMNVEV (reference sequence). This chain's CDR3 is CASSLGGAEQYF. The DNA for the CDR3 is TGTGCCAGCAGTCTCGGGGGAGCCGAGCAGTACTTC.

The chain employs TRBV2 and TRBJ2-7, with 11 bases aligning to TRBD1. This CDR3 has 15 residues. CDR1 SNHLY and CDR2 FYNNEI come from the germline V gene. Losses at the gene ends were 5 bases for V and 2 bases for J; bases not matched to a gene: 5. Written as DNA, the CDR3 is TGTGCCAGCAGTTTCCGGGACAGGGGGACCTACGAGCAGTACTTC. Translation gives CASSFRDRGTYEQYF.

The chain recombines TRBV5-1 with TRBJ1-4; D may be TRBD1 (5 bases). The CDR3 length is 18 residues. CDR1 and CDR2 from the germline V gene are SGHRS and YFSETQ. The germline V and J ends were trimmed by 2 bases and 3 bases, with 20 bases remaining between them. The CDR3 protein is CASSFGEGIRIPNEKLFF. As DNA, the CDR3 is TGCGCCAGCAGCTTTGGAGAGGGGATAAGGATTCCTAATGAAAAACTGTTTTTT. Supplemented by reference TRBV5-1 and TRBJ1-4, the full variable domain reads KAGVTQTPRYLIKTRGQQVTLSCSPISGHRSVSWYQQTPGQGLQFLFEYFSETQRNKGNFPGRFSGRQFSNSRSEMNVSTLELGDSALYLCASSFGEGIRIPNEKLFFGSGTQLSVL.

The gene calls are TRBV5-1 and TRBJ1-4; D remains ambiguous. The CDR3 has 14 amino acids. Germline assignment: CDR1 SGHRS and CDR2 YFSETQ. The V gene lost 5 bases and the J gene lost 0 bases, with 8 bases spanning the gap. CDR3 amino acids: CASSPNPTNEKLFF. The CDR3 DNA reads TGCGCCAGCAGTCCGAATCCAACTAATGAAAAACTGTTTTTT.

The V call is TRBV11-2, the J call TRBJ1-1; no definite D call. Trimming stripped 4 bases from V and 2 bases from J, with 17 bases between. Germline CDR1 reads SGHAT; CDR2 reads FQNNGV. The CDR3 contains 16 residues. The CDR3 sequence is CASSSLGGAVNTEAFF. For the CDR3, the DNA is TGTGCCAGCAGCTCCCTCGGAGGAGCAGTAAACACTGAAGCTTTCTTT. The full variable domain, in which reference TRBV11-2 and TRBJ1-1 provide the parts outside the CDR3, is EAGVAQSPRYKIIEKRQSVAFWCNPISGHATLYWYQQILGQGPKLLIQFQNNGVVDDSQLPKDRFSAERLKGVDSTLKIQPAKLEDSAVYLCASSSLGGAVNTEAFFGQGTRLTVV.

This chain joins TRBV5-1 and TRBJ2-1; possible D gene TRBD2, 7 bases. The germline V gene has CDR1 SGHRS and CDR2 YFSETQ. This CDR3 spans 13 amino acids. Trimming cost V 6 bases and J 8 bases, with 15 bases left between them. The CDR3 here is CASTNSGGDEQFF. Written as DNA, the CDR3 is TGCGCCAGCACCAACTCGGGGGGCGATGAGCAGTTCTTC.

The chain links TRBV18 to TRBJ2-5; 7 bases align to TRBD1. V gave up 3 bases and J gave up 2 bases; unmatched junction bases: 12. Germline loops: CDR1 KGHSH, CDR2 LQKENI. The CDR3 is 17 amino acids. The CDR3 here is CASSPRTGSATQETQYF. The CDR3 DNA sequence: TGTGCCAGCTCACCCAGGACAGGTTCCGCCACACAAGAGACCCAGTACTTC.

The rearrangement links TRBV21-1 to TRBJ1-2. TRBV21-1 counts as a pseudogene. The CDR3 covers 14 residues. CDR3 coding DNA: TGTGCCAGCAGCAAAGCTGTCAGGAGCTATGGCTACACCTTC. This translates into CASSKAVRSYGYTF.

CDR3: CASSAGTDYEQYF. CDR3 bases: TGTGCCAGCTCTGCCGGGACAGACTACGAGCAGTACTTC. The chain carries TRBV18 and TRBJ2-7; TRBD1 agrees at 7 bases. The V gene's germline CDR1 is KGHSH and CDR2 LQKENI. The CDR3 runs 13 residues. V was pared by 6 bases and J by 3 bases, with 5 bases of the junction left unmatched.

The sample holds a few counts of this clone. The chain has TRBV19 and TRBJ1-1, with D tentatively TRBD1 (5 bases). Trimming left V 3 bases short and J 3 bases short, with 11 bases between. The CDR3 is 14 residues long. Looked up from germline, CDR1 is LNHDA and CDR2 is SQIVND (reference sequence). This CDR3 reads CASSIRREDTEAFF. The CDR3 region has the DNA TGTGCCAGTAGTATTCGCAGGGAGGACACTGAAGCTTTCTTT.

This chain uses TRBV6-5 with TRBJ1-3, with D possibly being TRBD1 (5 bases). The CDR3 spans 14 residues. CDR1 and CDR2 from the germline V gene are MNHEY and SVGAGI. Trimming pared 5 bases from V and 3 bases from J, leaving 11 bases between. CDR3 amino acids: CASSTGVFGNTIYF. The CDR3 coding sequence is TGTGCCAGCAGTACGGGGGTATTTGGAAACACCATATATTTT.